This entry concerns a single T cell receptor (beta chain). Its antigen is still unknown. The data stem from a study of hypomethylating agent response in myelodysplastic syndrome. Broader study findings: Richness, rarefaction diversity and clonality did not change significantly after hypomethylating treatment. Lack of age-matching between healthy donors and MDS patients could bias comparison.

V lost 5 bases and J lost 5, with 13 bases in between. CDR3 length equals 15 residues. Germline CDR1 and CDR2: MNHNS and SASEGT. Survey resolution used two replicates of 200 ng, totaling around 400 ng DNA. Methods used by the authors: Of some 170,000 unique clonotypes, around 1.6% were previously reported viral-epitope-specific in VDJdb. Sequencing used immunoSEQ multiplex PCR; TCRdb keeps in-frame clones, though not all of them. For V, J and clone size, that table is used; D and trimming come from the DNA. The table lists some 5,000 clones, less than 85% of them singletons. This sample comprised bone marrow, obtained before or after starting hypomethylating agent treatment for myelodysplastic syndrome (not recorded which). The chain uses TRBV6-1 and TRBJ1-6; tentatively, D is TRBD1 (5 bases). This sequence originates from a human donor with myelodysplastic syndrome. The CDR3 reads CASSSRGKDNSPLHF. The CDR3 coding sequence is TGTGCCAGCAGTTCGCGGGGCAAGGATAATTCACCCCTCCACTTT.